This is a list of T cell receptor beta chains from one sample in a study of cytomegalovirus exposure and HLA in healthy donors. Profiling relied on immunoSEQ multiplex PCR, and the TCRdb table lists in-frame clones only, not all of them. Altogether about 140,000 clones are present, over 75% being singletons, with the ten largest covering over 1.5%. What was sequenced was PBMCs. The receptor set was obtained from a man between 35 and 55 years old in good health and CMV-seronegative. CDR3s include the opening cysteine and the closing phenylalanine or tryptophan. The order of the fields is V gene, clone size, D gene, J gene, CDR3 DNA, CDR3 protein. D genes are given only for firm matches. The size of a clone is reported for some rows only, either as once, few or many, or as a class for expanded clones.

v_gene: TRBV5-1; abundance: NA; d_gene: NA; j_gene: TRBJ2-7; CDR3nt: TGCGCCAGCAGCCCACCCGTGGCAGGGGGGATTTACGAGCAGTACTTC; CDR3aa: CASSPPVAGGIYEQYF
v_gene: TRBV7-9; abundance: NA; d_gene: NA; j_gene: TRBJ2-7; CDR3nt: TGTGCCAGCAGCTTCGACAGCTACTACGAGCAGTACTTC; CDR3aa: CASSFDSYYEQYF
v_gene: TRBV28; abundance: NA; d_gene: NA; j_gene: TRBJ1-2; CDR3nt: TGTGCCAGCAGTTTTGAGGAGAACGGCTACACCTTC; CDR3aa: CASSFEENGYTF
v_gene: TRBV28; abundance: NA; d_gene: TRBD1; j_gene: TRBJ2-7; CDR3nt: TGTGCCAGCAGTATTCGGGACAGGGGGATTACCCACTCCTACGAGCAGTACTTC; CDR3aa: CASSIRDRGITHSYEQYF
v_gene: TRBV4-3; abundance: NA; d_gene: NA; j_gene: TRBJ2-6; CDR3nt: TGCGCCAGCAGCCAAGGCCAAGGGGCTCTGGCTGGGGCCAACGTCCCGACTTTC; CDR3aa: CASSQGQGALAGANVPTF
v_gene: TRBV2; abundance: NA; d_gene: TRBD1; j_gene: TRBJ1-5; CDR3nt: TGTGCCAGTAAACCCAGGCAGGGGGCTGGCAATCAGCCCCAGCATTTT; CDR3aa: CASKPRQGAGNQPQHF
v_gene: TRBV5-4; abundance: NA; d_gene: TRBD2; j_gene: TRBJ2-7; CDR3nt: TGTGCCAGCAGCTTTGACCTAGCGGGGGCCCCCTACGAGCAGTACTTC; CDR3aa: CASSFDLAGAPYEQYF
v_gene: TRBV30; abundance: NA; d_gene: NA; j_gene: TRBJ1-3; CDR3nt: TGTGCCTGGAGTTCCGGTGCTGGAAACACCATATATTTT; CDR3aa: CAWSSGAGNTIYF
v_gene: TRBV19; abundance: NA; d_gene: NA; j_gene: TRBJ2-7; CDR3nt: TGTGCCAGTAGTCCCCAAACAGGGATCGGGGAGCAGTACTTC; CDR3aa: CASSPQTGIGEQYF
v_gene: TRBV7-6; abundance: few; d_gene: TRBD2; j_gene: TRBJ2-1; CDR3nt: TGTGCCAGCAGCTGGGGACTAGCGGGGAAATACAATGAGCAGTTCTTC; CDR3aa: CASSWGLAGKYNEQFF
v_gene: TRBV9; abundance: NA; d_gene: NA; j_gene: TRBJ2-7; CDR3nt: TGTGCCAGCAGCGTAGGAGACAGTGCCTACGAGCAGTACTTC; CDR3aa: CASSVGDSAYEQYF
v_gene: TRBV19; abundance: NA; d_gene: NA; j_gene: TRBJ2-1; CDR3nt: TGTGCCAGTAGTATCGGGAATGAGCAGTTCTTC; CDR3aa: CASSIGNEQFF
v_gene: TRBV7-6; abundance: NA; d_gene: TRBD1; j_gene: TRBJ2-3; CDR3nt: TGTGCCAGCAGCTCCGACAGGGTAAAGGCAGATACGCAGTATTTT; CDR3aa: CASSSDRVKADTQYF
v_gene: TRBV5-5; abundance: NA; d_gene: TRBD1; j_gene: TRBJ2-7; CDR3nt: TGTGCCAGCAGCTTGTCCTCGACAGGGGTCACGCACGAGCAGTACTTC; CDR3aa: CASSLSSTGVTHEQYF
v_gene: TRBV7-9; abundance: NA; d_gene: TRBD1; j_gene: TRBJ2-3; CDR3nt: TGTGCCAGCAGCCCCGGAACAGGGGTGCCGCAGTATTTT; CDR3aa: CASSPGTGVPQYF
v_gene: TRBV6-1; abundance: NA; d_gene: NA; j_gene: TRBJ2-1; CDR3nt: TGTGCCAGCAGCCTTGGAGGGAGGCAGTTCTTC; CDR3aa: CASSLGGRQFF
v_gene: TRBV4-3; abundance: NA; d_gene: NA; j_gene: TRBJ2-7; CDR3nt: TGCGCCAGCAGCTCATACATTGGGACAGAGCAGTACTTC; CDR3aa: CASSSYIGTEQYF
v_gene: TRBV21-1; abundance: few; d_gene: NA; j_gene: TRBJ2-4; CDR3nt: TGTGCCAGCAGCAAAGTCGTAGAAGACCCGGGCGGGAGGGCCTTTCTAGTCTTC; CDR3aa: CASSKVVEDPGGRAFLVF
v_gene: TRBV27; abundance: NA; d_gene: TRBD2; j_gene: TRBJ2-1; CDR3nt: TGTGCCAGCAGCGGACTAGCGGGGACCTATGAGCAGTTCTTC; CDR3aa: CASSGLAGTYEQFF
v_gene: TRBV6-5; abundance: NA; d_gene: NA; j_gene: TRBJ2-7; CDR3nt: TGTGCCAGCAGTTCTCTCTCGACAGGTCATCCCTACGAGCAGTACTTC; CDR3aa: CASSSLSTGHPYEQYF
v_gene: TRBV19; abundance: NA; d_gene: NA; j_gene: TRBJ1-1; CDR3nt: TGTGCCAGTAGCCCCGGTGGAGTTGGAACTGAAGCTTTCTTT; CDR3aa: CASSPGGVGTEAFF
v_gene: TRBV11-2; abundance: NA; d_gene: TRBD2; j_gene: TRBJ2-5; CDR3nt: TGTGCCAGCAGCTTAGGATACGGCGGGGGGGCCGAGACCCAGTACTTC; CDR3aa: CASSLGYGGGAETQYF